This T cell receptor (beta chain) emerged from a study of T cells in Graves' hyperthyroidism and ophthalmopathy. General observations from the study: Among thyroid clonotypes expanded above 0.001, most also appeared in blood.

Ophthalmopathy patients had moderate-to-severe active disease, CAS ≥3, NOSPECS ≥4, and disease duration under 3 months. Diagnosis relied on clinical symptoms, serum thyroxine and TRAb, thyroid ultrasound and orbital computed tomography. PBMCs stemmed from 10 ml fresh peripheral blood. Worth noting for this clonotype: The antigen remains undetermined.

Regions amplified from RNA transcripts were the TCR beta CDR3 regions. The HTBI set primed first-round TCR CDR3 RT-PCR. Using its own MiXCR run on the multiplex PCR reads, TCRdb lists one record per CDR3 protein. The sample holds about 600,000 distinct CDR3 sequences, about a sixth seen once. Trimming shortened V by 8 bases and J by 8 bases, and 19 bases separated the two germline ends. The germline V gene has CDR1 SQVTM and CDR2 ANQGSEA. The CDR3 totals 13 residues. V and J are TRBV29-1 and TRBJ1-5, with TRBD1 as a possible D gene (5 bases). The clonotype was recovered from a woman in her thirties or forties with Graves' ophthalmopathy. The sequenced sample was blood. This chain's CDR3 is CSFIQGDGKPQHF. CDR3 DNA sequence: TGCAGCTTTATTCAGGGAGATGGGAAGCCCCAGCATTTT.